This T cell receptor (beta chain) was captured in a study of T cells in Graves' hyperthyroidism and ophthalmopathy. This CDR3 has 15 amino acids. V dropped 7 bases and J dropped 1; count of bases not matched to a gene: 9. Patients were aged 18 to 65, had disease duration under 2 months, and had newly diagnosed hyperthyroidism. First hyperthyroidism diagnosis is when the blood sample was obtained, before any ophthalmopathy symptoms. The source of the PBMCs was over 8.5 ml of fresh peripheral blood. This clonotype was recorded at least ten times. Template material for amplifying TCR beta CDR3 regions consisted of RNA transcripts. When the TCR CDR3 underwent first-round RT-PCR, the HTBI primer set was used. TCRdb recomputed calls from the multiplex PCR reads with MiXCR, one row per CDR3 protein. Found here are 250,000 to 300,000 distinct CDR3 sequences, 13% of them singletons; the top ten hold 7% to 8.5%.

The chain employs TRBV12-3 or TRBV12-4 and TRBJ1-1; 7 nucleotides agree with TRBD1. The sequence was obtained from a young woman with Graves' hyperthyroidism that later progressed to Graves' ophthalmopathy. The sample was blood. CDR3 DNA sequence: TGTGCCAGCATCGTGAGACAGGGTAAGAACACTGAAGCTTTCTTT. This gives the protein CASIVRQGKNTEAFF.